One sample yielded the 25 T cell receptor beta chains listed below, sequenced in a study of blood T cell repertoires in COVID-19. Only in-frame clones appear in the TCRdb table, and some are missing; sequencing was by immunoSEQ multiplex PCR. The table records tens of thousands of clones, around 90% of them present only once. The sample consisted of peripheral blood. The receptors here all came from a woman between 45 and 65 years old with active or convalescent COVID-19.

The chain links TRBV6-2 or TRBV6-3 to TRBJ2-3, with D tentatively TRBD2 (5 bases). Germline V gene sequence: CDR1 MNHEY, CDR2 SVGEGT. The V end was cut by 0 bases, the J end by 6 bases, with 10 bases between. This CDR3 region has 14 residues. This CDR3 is CASSYSGREDTQYF. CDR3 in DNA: TGTGCCAGCAGTTACTCGGGGAGAGAGGATACGCAGTATTTT.

For the CDR3, the DNA is TGTGCCAGTAGTATGGGCAGGGGGTTCGATAATGAGCAGTTCTTC. Amino acid sequence: CASSMGRGFDNEQFF. This chain connects TRBV19 to TRBJ2-1; 7 positions agree with TRBD1. The junction had 9 bases not matched to a gene; V was cut back by 3 bases and J by 7 bases. Germline CDR1 LNHDA, CDR2 SQIVND (reference sequence). The CDR3 covers 15 residues.

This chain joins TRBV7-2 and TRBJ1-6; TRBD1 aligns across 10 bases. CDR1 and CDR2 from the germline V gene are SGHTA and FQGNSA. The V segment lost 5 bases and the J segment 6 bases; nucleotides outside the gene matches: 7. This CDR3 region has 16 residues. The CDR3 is CASSANWDRGNSPLHF. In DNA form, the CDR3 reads TGTGCCAGCAGCGCTAACTGGGACAGGGGTAATTCACCCCTCCACTTT.

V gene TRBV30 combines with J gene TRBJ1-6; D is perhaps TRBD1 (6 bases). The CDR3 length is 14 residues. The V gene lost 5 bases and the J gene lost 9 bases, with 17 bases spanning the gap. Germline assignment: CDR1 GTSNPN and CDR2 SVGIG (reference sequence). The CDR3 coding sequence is TGTGCCTGGGACAAAGGACAGCGGTCTTCACCCCTCCACTTT. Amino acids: CAWDKGQRSSPLHF.

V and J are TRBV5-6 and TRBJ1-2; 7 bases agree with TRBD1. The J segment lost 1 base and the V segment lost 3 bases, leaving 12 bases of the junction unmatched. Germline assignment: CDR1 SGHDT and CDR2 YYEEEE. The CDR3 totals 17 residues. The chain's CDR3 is CASSSPTQGGVNYGYTF. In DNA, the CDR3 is TGTGCCAGCAGCTCTCCCACCCAGGGGGGAGTTAACTATGGCTACACCTTC.

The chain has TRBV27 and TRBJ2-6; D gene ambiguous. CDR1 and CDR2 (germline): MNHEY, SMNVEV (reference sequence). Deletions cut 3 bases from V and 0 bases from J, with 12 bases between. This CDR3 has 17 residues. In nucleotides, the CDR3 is TGTGCCAGCAGTTTGTCGGTCCTTAGCTCTGGGGCCAACGTCCTGACTTTC. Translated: CASSLSVLSSGANVLTF.

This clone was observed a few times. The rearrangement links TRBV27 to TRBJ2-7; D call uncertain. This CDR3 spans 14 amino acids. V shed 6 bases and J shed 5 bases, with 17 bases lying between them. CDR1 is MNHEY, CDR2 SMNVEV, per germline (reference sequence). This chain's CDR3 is CASRASRSTHEQYF. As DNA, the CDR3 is TGTGCCAGCAGGGCGAGTAGGAGCACCCACGAGCAGTACTTC.

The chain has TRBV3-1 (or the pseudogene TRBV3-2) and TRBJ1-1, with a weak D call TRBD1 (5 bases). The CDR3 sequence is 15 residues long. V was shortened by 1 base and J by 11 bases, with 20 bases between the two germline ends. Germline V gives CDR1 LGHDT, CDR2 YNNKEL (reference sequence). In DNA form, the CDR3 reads TGTGCCAGCAGCCAAGGGTCCGGGGGAAAGGCCGCGGCTTTCTTT. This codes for CASSQGSGGKAAAFF.

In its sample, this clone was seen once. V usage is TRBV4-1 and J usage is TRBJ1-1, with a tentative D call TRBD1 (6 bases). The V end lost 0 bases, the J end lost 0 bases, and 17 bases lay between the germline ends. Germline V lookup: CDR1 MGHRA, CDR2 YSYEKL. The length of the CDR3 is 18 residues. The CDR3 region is CASSQDPPLGGLNTEAFF. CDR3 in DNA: TGCGCCAGCAGCCAAGACCCCCCGCTGGGGGGGCTGAACACTGAAGCTTTCTTT.

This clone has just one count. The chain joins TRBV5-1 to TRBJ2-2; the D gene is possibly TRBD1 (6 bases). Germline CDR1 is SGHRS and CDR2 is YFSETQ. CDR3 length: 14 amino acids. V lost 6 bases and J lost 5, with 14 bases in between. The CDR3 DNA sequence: TGCGCCAGCACCCTTTTACAGGGTACCGGGGAGCTGTTTTTT. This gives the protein CASTLLQGTGELFF.

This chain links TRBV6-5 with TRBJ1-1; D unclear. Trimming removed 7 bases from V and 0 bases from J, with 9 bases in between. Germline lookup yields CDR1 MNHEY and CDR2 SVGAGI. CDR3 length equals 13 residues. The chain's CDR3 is CASTKEMNTEAFF. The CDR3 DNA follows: TGTGCCAGCACCAAGGAGATGAACACTGAAGCTTTCTTT.

The CDR3 region is CASSPGQNMNTEAFF. The CDR3 bases are TGCGCCAGCAGCCCGGGACAGAACATGAACACTGAAGCTTTCTTT. The rearrangement joins TRBV5-1 to TRBJ1-1, with 7 bases fitting TRBD1. CDR1 and CDR2 from the germline V gene are SGHRS and YFSETQ. The V gene end was trimmed by 4 bases and the J gene end by 0 bases; junction bases not matched to a gene: 6. The CDR3 totals 15 residues.

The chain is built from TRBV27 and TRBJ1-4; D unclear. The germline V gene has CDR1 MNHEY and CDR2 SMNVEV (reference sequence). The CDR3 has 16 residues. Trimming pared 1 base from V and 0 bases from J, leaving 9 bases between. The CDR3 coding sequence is TGTGCCAGCAGTTTATTCCTACGTCCAACTAATGAAAAACTGTTTTTT. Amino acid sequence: CASSLFLRPTNEKLFF.

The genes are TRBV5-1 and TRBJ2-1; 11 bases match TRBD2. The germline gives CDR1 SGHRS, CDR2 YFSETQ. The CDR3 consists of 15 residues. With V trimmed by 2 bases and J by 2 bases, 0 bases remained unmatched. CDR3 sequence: CASSFSGGAYNEQFF. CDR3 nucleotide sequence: TGCGCCAGCAGCTTTAGCGGGGGGGCCTACAATGAGCAGTTCTTC.

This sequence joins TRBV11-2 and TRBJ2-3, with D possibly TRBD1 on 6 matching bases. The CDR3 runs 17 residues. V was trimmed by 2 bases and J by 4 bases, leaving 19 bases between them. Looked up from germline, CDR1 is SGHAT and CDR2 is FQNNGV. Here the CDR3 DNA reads TGTGCCAGCAGCTTAAAGGGGTCACAGGGTTGGTCAGATACGCAGTATTTT. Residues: CASSLKGSQGWSDTQYF.

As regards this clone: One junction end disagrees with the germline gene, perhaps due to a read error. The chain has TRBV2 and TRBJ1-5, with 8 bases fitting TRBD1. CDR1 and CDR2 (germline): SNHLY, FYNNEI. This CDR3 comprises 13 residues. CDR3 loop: CATSEDRDQPQHF. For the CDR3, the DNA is TGTGCCACCAGTGAGGACAGGGACCAGCCCCAGCATTTT.

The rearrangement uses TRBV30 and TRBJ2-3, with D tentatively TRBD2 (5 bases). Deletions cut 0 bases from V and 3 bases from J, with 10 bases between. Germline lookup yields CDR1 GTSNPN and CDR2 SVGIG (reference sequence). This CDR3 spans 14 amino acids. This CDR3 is CAWSVLGGTDTQYF. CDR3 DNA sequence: TGTGCCTGGAGTGTACTAGGCGGGACAGATACGCAGTATTTT.

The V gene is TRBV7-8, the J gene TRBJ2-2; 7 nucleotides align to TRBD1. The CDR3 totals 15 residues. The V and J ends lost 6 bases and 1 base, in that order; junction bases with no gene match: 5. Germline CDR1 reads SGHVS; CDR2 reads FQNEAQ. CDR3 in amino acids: CASRPGTVNTGELFF. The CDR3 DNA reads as TGTGCCAGCAGGCCCGGGACAGTGAACACCGGGGAGCTGTTTTTT.

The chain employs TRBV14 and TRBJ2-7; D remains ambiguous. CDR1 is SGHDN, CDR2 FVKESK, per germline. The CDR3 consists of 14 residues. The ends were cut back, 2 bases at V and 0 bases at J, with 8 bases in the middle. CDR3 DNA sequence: TGTGCCAGCAGCCAATTTGACATCTCCTACGAGCAGTACTTC. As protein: CASSQFDISYEQYF.

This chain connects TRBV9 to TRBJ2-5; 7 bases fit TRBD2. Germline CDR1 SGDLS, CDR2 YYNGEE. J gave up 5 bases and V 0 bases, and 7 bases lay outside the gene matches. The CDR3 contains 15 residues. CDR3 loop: CASSVVGVAGETQYF. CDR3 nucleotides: TGTGCCAGCAGCGTAGTAGGGGTAGCGGGCGAGACCCAGTACTTC.

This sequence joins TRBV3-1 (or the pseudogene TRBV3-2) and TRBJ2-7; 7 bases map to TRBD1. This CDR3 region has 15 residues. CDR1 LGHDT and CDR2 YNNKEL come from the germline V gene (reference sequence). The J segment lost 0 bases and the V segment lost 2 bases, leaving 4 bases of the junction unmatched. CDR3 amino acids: CASSQLWDSSYEQYF. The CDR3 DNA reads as TGTGCCAGCAGCCAATTATGGGACAGCTCCTACGAGCAGTACTTC.

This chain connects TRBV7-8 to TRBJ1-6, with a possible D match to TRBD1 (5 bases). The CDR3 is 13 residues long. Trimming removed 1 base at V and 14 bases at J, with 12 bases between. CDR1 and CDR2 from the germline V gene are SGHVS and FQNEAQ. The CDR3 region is CASSLETEYSLHF. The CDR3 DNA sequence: TGTGCCAGCAGCTTAGAGACAGAATATTCCCTCCACTTT.

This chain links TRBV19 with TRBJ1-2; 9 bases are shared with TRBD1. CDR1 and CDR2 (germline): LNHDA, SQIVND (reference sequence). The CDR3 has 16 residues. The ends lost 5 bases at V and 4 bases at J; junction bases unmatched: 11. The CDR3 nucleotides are TGTGCCAGTAGTCCCACCGGGACAGGGCTCCTCTATGGCTACACCTTC. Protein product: CASSPTGTGLLYGYTF.

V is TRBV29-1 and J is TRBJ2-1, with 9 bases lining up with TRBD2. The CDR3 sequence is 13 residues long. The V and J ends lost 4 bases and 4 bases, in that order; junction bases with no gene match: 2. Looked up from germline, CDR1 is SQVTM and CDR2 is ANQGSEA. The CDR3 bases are TGCAGCGTTGGCGGGGGGGTATACAATGAGCAGTTCTTC. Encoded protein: CSVGGGVYNEQFF.

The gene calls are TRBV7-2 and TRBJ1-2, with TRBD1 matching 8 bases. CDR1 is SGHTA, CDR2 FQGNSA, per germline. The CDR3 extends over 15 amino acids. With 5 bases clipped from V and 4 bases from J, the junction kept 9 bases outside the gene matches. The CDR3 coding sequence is TGTGCCAGCAGCCTAAAAGGACAGGGAGGCTATGGCTACACCTTC. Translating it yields CASSLKGQGGYGYTF.